Below are 31 T cell receptor beta chains sequenced from a single sample in a study of blood T cell repertoires in COVID-19. Sequenced by immunoSEQ multiplex PCR; TCRdb stores in-frame clones only, minus some. The sample has a few hundred thousand clones, about 90% seen once. Sequenced input: PBMCs or T cells enriched from blood (not recorded which). The receptor set was obtained from a woman younger than 35 with acute COVID-19.

The V call is TRBV5-5, the J call TRBJ2-1, with TRBD2 identical over 8 bases. J gave up 1 base and V 2 bases, and 2 bases lay outside the gene matches. Germline CDR1 is SGHKS and CDR2 is YYEKEE (reference sequence). This CDR3 has 15 residues. CDR3 residues: CASSFGGDSYNEQFF. CDR3 nucleotide sequence: TGTGCCAGCAGCTTCGGGGGGGATTCCTACAATGAGCAGTTCTTC.

The chain combines TRBV9 with TRBJ2-5; the match to TRBD1 covers 7 bases. The CDR3 spans 13 residues. Per the germline V gene, CDR1 is SGDLS and CDR2 is YYNGEE. Unmatched junction bases numbered 8, after V lost 4 bases and J lost 8 bases. CDR3 amino acids: CASSHRDSITQYF. CDR3 DNA: TGTGCCAGCAGCCACCGGGACAGTATCACCCAGTACTTC. Using reference TRBV9 and TRBJ2-5 for the parts outside the CDR3, the full variable domain is DSGVTQTPKHLITATGQRVTLRCSPRSGDLSVYWYQQSLDQGLQFLIQYYNGEERAKGNILERFSAQQFPDLHSELNLSSLELGDSALYFCASSHRDSITQYFGPGTRLLVL.

The rearrangement joins TRBV6-1 to TRBJ2-7, with 7 nucleotides matching TRBD1. The V and J ends lost 0 bases and 5 bases, in that order; junction bases with no gene match: 10. This CDR3 spans 16 amino acids. CDR1 and CDR2 from the germline V gene are MNHNS and SASEGT. CDR3 sequence: CASSEAIYQGVDEQYF. The CDR3 bases are TGTGCCAGCAGTGAAGCGATATACCAGGGGGTCGACGAGCAGTACTTC.

The chain joins TRBV6-5 to TRBJ2-7; D perhaps matches TRBD2 (6 bases). The V end was cut by 7 bases, the J end by 3 bases, with 13 bases between. This CDR3 spans 13 amino acids. Germline assignment: CDR1 MNHEY and CDR2 SVGAGI. The CDR3: CASITGVLYEQYF. Here the CDR3 DNA reads TGTGCCAGCATAACGGGAGTCCTCTACGAGCAGTACTTC.

The chain has TRBV9 and TRBJ1-1; 7 bases match TRBD1. The trim removed 0 bases at V and 3 bases at J, leaving 11 bases unmatched. Germline-derived CDR1 and CDR2 are SGDLS and YYNGEE. There are 17 residues in the CDR3. The CDR3 reads CASSVEPRGLGDTEAFF. The CDR3 nucleotides read TGTGCCAGCAGCGTAGAGCCAAGGGGGCTCGGAGACACTGAAGCTTTCTTT. Together with reference TRBV9 and TRBJ1-1, the CDR3 gives the full variable domain: DSGVTQTPKHLITATGQRVTLRCSPRSGDLSVYWYQQSLDQGLQFLIQYYNGEERAKGNILERFSAQQFPDLHSELNLSSLELGDSALYFCASSVEPRGLGDTEAFFGQGTRLTVV.

This clone was seen a handful of times. This chain uses TRBV19 with TRBJ2-4, with TRBD1 matching over 9 bases. Per the germline V gene, CDR1 is LNHDA and CDR2 is SQIVND (reference sequence). The CDR3 runs to 16 residues. V was pared by 3 bases and J by 2 bases, with 5 bases of the junction left unmatched. CDR3 protein: CASSISGTGTKNIQYF. CDR3 in DNA: TGTGCCAGTAGTATTTCCGGGACAGGGACCAAAAACATTCAGTACTTC.

The chain combines TRBV18 with TRBJ1-6; D is undetermined. Germline lookup yields CDR1 KGHSH and CDR2 LQKENI. This CDR3 spans 16 amino acids. V lost 3 bases, J lost 9 bases, and 18 bases lay in between. The CDR3 DNA is TGTGCCAGCTCACCTAGGACGCCAGGAGGACTTTCACCCCTCCACTTT. It codes for CASSPRTPGGLSPLHF.

The chain employs TRBV5-8 and TRBJ1-2, with D perhaps matching TRBD1 (6 bases). Germline V gives CDR1 SGHTS, CDR2 YDEGEE. CDR3 length: 12 amino acids. V dropped 5 bases and J dropped 7 bases, with 12 bases sitting between them. The CDR3 DNA is TGTGCCAGCAGGGGGGCCCGAGGTGGCTACACCTTC. The encoded protein is CASRGARGGYTF.

This chain joins TRBV7-9 and TRBJ1-5, with TRBD1 identical over 8 bases. CDR1 and CDR2 from the germline V gene are SEHNR and FQNEAQ (reference sequence). The CDR3 is 15 amino acids. Trimming at V came to 4 bases and at J to 6 bases, leaving 8 bases not matched to a gene. CDR3 nucleotide sequence: TGTGCCAGCAGCTCCTCAGGGGGCGGAGGTCAGCCCCAGCATTTT. Amino acid sequence: CASSSSGGGGQPQHF.

This chain uses TRBV19 with TRBJ2-1; the D gene is possibly TRBD1 (5 bases). The ends were cut back, 2 bases at V and 9 bases at J, with 11 bases in the middle. The CDR3 sequence is 13 residues long. Germline V gene lookup returns CDR1 LNHDA and CDR2 SQIVND (reference sequence). This CDR3 is CASSIFGQREQFF. In DNA, the CDR3 is TGTGCCAGTAGTATATTCGGACAACGTGAGCAGTTCTTC.

The J gene is TRBJ2-5, the V gene TRBV6-5, with 9 nucleotides matching TRBD2. Germline CDR1 reads MNHEY; CDR2 reads SVGAGI. This CDR3 contains 13 residues. The V gene end was trimmed by 8 bases and the J gene end by 4 bases; junction bases not matched to a gene: 5. This chain's CDR3 is CASGASGVETQYF. DNA of the CDR3: TGTGCCAGCGGGGCTAGCGGGGTAGAGACCCAGTACTTC.

CDR3 sequence reads: CAWSPQETQYF. The CDR3, as DNA: TGTGCCTGGAGTCCACAAGAGACCCAGTACTTC. The chain recombines TRBV30 with TRBJ2-5; no clear D. The V gene's germline CDR1 is GTSNPN and CDR2 SVGIG (reference sequence). Trimming stripped 2 bases from V and 2 bases from J, with 3 bases between. The CDR3 consists of 11 residues. The complete variable domain, with remaining parts taken from reference TRBV30 and TRBJ2-5, reads SQTIHQWPATLVQPVGSPLSLECTVEGTSNPNLYWYRQAAGRGLQLLFYSVGIGQISSEVPQNLSASRPQDRQFILSSKKLLLSDSGFYLCAWSPQETQYFGPGTRLLVL.

V usage is TRBV10-3 and J usage is TRBJ1-2; 10 positions agree with TRBD1. Per the germline V gene, CDR1 is ENHRY and CDR2 is SYGVKD. This CDR3 comprises 16 residues. With 3 bases clipped from V and 4 bases from J, the junction kept 8 bases outside the gene matches. CDR3 protein: CAISDGTGVNSYGYTF. CDR3 DNA: TGTGCCATCAGTGATGGGACAGGGGTGAATAGCTATGGCTACACCTTC.

The chain carries TRBV7-3 and TRBJ2-3; 11 bases agree with TRBD2. Germline CDR1 SGHTA, CDR2 FQGTGA. The CDR3 runs 16 residues. V lost 5 bases and J lost 5; bases outside the gene matches: 9. The CDR3 DNA follows: TGTGCCAGCAGCGCATCACTAGCGGGGGCCGGAGATACGCAGTATTTT. Translation gives CASSASLAGAGDTQYF.

The chain combines TRBV15 with TRBJ2-7; TRBD2 might be the D (6 bases). Germline CDR1 is LNHNV and CDR2 is YYDKDF (reference sequence). V lost 6 bases and J 6 bases, leaving 15 bases between the germline ends. This CDR3 is 13 amino acids long. CDR3 nucleotide sequence: TGTGCCACCAGTCCCGGGGGAGTTCTCGAGCAGTACTTC. The encoded protein is CATSPGGVLEQYF. Full variable domain (missing parts from reference TRBV15 and TRBJ2-7): DAMVIQNPRYQVTQFGKPVTLSCSQTLNHNVMYWYQQKSSQAPKLLFHYYDKDFNNEADTPDNFQSRRPNTSFCFLDIRSPGLGDTAMYLCATSPGGVLEQYFGPGTRLTVT.

The genes are TRBV7-9 and TRBJ2-3; D possibly corresponds to TRBD1 (6 bases). This CDR3 region has 14 residues. Germline CDR1 is SEHNR and CDR2 is FQNEAQ (reference sequence). V lost 6 bases, J lost 5 bases, and 15 bases lay in between. The CDR3 sequence: CASRLGGAGDTQYF. CDR3 DNA sequence: TGTGCCAGCAGGCTAGGGGGAGCCGGAGATACGCAGTATTTT.

This clone came up once. This sequence joins TRBV7-9 and TRBJ2-1; the match to TRBD2 covers 15 bases. CDR1 SEHNR and CDR2 FQNEAQ come from the germline V gene (reference sequence). The CDR3 extends over 20 amino acids. J gave up 2 bases and V 7 bases, and 15 bases lay outside the gene matches. The CDR3 reads CASTIWRGLAGGRTYNEQFF. CDR3 in DNA: TGTGCCAGCACCATCTGGCGGGGACTAGCGGGAGGCCGAACCTACAATGAGCAGTTCTTC. Drawing the rest from reference TRBV7-9 and TRBJ2-1, the complete variable domain is DTGVSQNPRHKITKRGQNVTFRCDPISEHNRLYWYRQTLGQGPEFLTYFQNEAQLEKSRLLSDRFSAERPKGSFSTLEIQRTEQGDSAMYLCASTIWRGLAGGRTYNEQFFGPGTRLTVL.

The chain employs TRBV11-2 and TRBJ1-3, with 8 bases matching TRBD1. The ends lost 5 bases at V and 0 bases at J; junction bases unmatched: 6. This CDR3 has 16 residues. From germline, CDR1 is SGHAT and CDR2 FQNNGV. CDR3 bases: TGTGCCAGCAGCCCCCAGGGGGCGATCTCTGGAAACACCATATATTTT. Its translation: CASSPQGAISGNTIYF.

This chain uses TRBV2 with TRBJ2-3, with a possible D match to TRBD2 (5 bases). Trimming stripped 6 bases from V and 8 bases from J, with 18 bases between. The CDR3 has 14 amino acids. Germline assignment: CDR1 SNHLY and CDR2 FYNNEI. CDR3 DNA sequence: TGTGCCAGCAGCCCGGACTTCTCGACGCCTACGCAGTATTTT. Amino acids: CASSPDFSTPTQYF.

This clone was seen only once. V usage is TRBV5-5 and J usage is TRBJ2-1; 13 bases are a match to TRBD2. Germline CDR1 is SGHKS and CDR2 is YYEKEE (reference sequence). Trimming removed 3 bases from V and 7 bases from J; junction bases left unmatched: 4. CDR3 length: 15 amino acids. The CDR3 bases are TGTGCCAGCAGCTGGACTAGCGGGAGAAGGAATGAGCAGTTCTTC. Translated: CASSWTSGRRNEQFF.

The chain is built from TRBV9 and TRBJ2-1; 10 bases align to TRBD2. The trim removed 0 bases at V and 6 bases at J, leaving 3 bases unmatched. The germline V gene has CDR1 SGDLS and CDR2 YYNGEE. The CDR3 is 15 amino acids. The CDR3 loop reads CASSVGLAGVNEQFF. DNA of the CDR3: TGTGCCAGCAGCGTAGGTCTAGCGGGAGTCAATGAGCAGTTCTTC.

The chain links TRBV12-3 or TRBV12-4 to TRBJ2-7; the D gene is possibly TRBD2 (6 bases). V gave up 11 bases and J gave up 2 bases, with 13 bases separating them. CDR3 size: 12 residues. CDR3 region: CASAGLTYEQYF. The CDR3 bases are TGTGCCTCCGCGGGACTGACCTACGAGCAGTACTTC.

This clone was observed once. The J gene is TRBJ2-1, the V gene TRBV11-2, with 10 bases identical to TRBD2. This CDR3 has 14 amino acids. V shed 1 base and J 8 bases; nucleotides not matched to a gene: 2. Germline CDR1 reads SGHAT; CDR2 reads FQNNGV. As DNA, the CDR3 is TGTGCCAGCAGCTTAGGACTAGCGGGTGATGAGCAGTTCTTC. Its translation is CASSLGLAGDEQFF.

On this clone: Sequence at one end of the junction differs from germline and may be a read error. This chain connects TRBV28 to TRBJ1-1; D remains unclear. This CDR3 has 10 residues. Germline V gives CDR1 MDHEN, CDR2 SYDVKM. The CDR3 region has the DNA TGTGCCAGCAGTAACAATGAAGCTTTCTTT. Amino acids: CASSNNEAFF.

This chain connects TRBV25-1 to TRBJ1-3; 8 nucleotides line up with TRBD1. V trimming: 3 bases; J trimming: 1 base; junction bases outside the gene matches: 5. Germline lookup yields CDR1 MGHDK and CDR2 SYGVNS. The CDR3 has 16 residues. CDR3 bases: TGTGCCAGCAGTGATTGGGACAGGCGGTCTGGAAACACCATATATTTT. This sequence encodes CASSDWDRRSGNTIYF.

The rearrangement joins TRBV2 to TRBJ2-2, with 9 bases aligning to TRBD2. The CDR3 consists of 14 residues. Germline V gives CDR1 SNHLY, CDR2 FYNNEI. Unmatched junction bases numbered 3, after V lost 4 bases and J lost 6 bases. The CDR3: CASSATSGSGELFF. Here the CDR3 DNA reads TGTGCCAGCAGTGCCACTAGCGGGTCCGGGGAGCTGTTTTTT.

J is TRBJ2-7 and V is TRBV5-1; 14 positions match TRBD2. CDR3 size: 17 residues. The J segment lost 4 bases and the V segment lost 7 bases, leaving 13 bases of the junction unmatched. Germline V gene sequence: CDR1 SGHRS, CDR2 YFSETQ. The CDR3 sequence: CASFRGTGLAGDYEQYF. CDR3 DNA sequence: TGCGCCAGCTTCAGAGGCACGGGACTAGCGGGAGATTACGAGCAGTACTTC.

The chain employs TRBV25-1 and TRBJ2-3; D not certain. Germline-derived CDR1 and CDR2 are MGHDK and SYGVNS. CDR3 length equals 10 residues. V lost 8 bases to trimming and J lost 5 bases, with 5 bases between them. The CDR3: CASLLDTQYF. CDR3 nucleotides: TGTGCCAGCCTTTTAGATACGCAGTATTTT.

This chain joins TRBV19 and TRBJ1-1, with D possibly matching TRBD1 (5 bases). Trimming cost V 7 bases and J 1 base, with 10 bases left between them. Germline V gene data show CDR1 as LNHDA and CDR2 as SQIVND (reference sequence). The CDR3 is 13 amino acids. For the CDR3, the DNA is TGTGCCAGTATCGACAGACCGAACACTGAAGCTTTCTTT. This encodes CASIDRPNTEAFF.

This sequence joins TRBV11-2 and TRBJ2-5; 8 bases are a match to TRBD2. From germline, CDR1 is SGHAT and CDR2 FQNNGV. V gave up 1 base and J gave up 5 bases; unmatched junction bases: 6. The CDR3 loop spans 15 amino acids. The CDR3 DNA sequence: TGTGCCAGCAGCTTAGTAACGGGAGGGAAGGAGACCCAGTACTTC. Protein product: CASSLVTGGKETQYF.

The chain carries TRBV28 and TRBJ2-7; D is possibly TRBD1 (5 bases). The CDR3 length is 13 residues. V was shortened by 6 bases and J by 3 bases, with 12 bases between the two germline ends. Germline-derived CDR1 and CDR2 are MDHEN and SYDVKM. CDR3 in DNA: TGTGCCAGCAGCGAAGGGCAGGGCTACGAGCAGTACTTC. It codes for CASSEGQGYEQYF.